This T cell receptor (beta chain) was documented in a study of T cell repertoires in cytomegalovirus infection. Via MiXCR, TCRdb re-called the reads, giving one row per CDR3 protein. The table shows approximately 990,000 distinct CDR3 sequences, with less than 35% occurring only once. A word on this clonotype: What it binds is not known.

The V and J ends lost 5 bases and 4 bases respectively, with 15 bases between them. The CDR3 extends over 15 amino acids. Per germline, CDR1 MNHEY and CDR2 SVGAGI. The input for sequencing was cultured CD8+ T cells from PBMCs, taken from culture after CMV antigen stimulation. This sequence joins TRBV6-5 and TRBJ2-1; perhaps TRBD2 as D (6 bases). This sequence was found in a human donor in good health (CMV status not recorded). Some clones in this sample may be carry-over from other donors' samples. This CDR3 reads CASSPSGEGYNEQFF. In DNA, the CDR3 is TGTGCCAGCAGTCCCTCGGGAGAGGGGTACAATGAGCAGTTCTTC.